A single sample is the source of the 2 T cell receptor beta chains below, sequenced in a study of T cell responses to AZD1222 COVID-19 vaccine. Sequencing used immunoSEQ multiplex PCR; TCRdb keeps in-frame clones, though not all of them. The data show around 120,000 clones, roughly 90% seen once. The sequencing used peripheral blood, collected 28 days after the second AZD1222 dose. The receptors were gathered from an adult who received the AZD1222 COVID-19 vaccine.

This clone was observed a handful of times. V is TRBV3-1 (or the pseudogene TRBV3-2) and J is TRBJ1-3; D gene unclear. Germline assignment: CDR1 LGHDT and CDR2 YNNKEL (reference sequence). This CDR3 has 13 amino acids. The V end was cut by 5 bases, the J end by 0 bases, with 5 bases between. The CDR3 reads CASSVRSGNTIYF. CDR3 in DNA: TGTGCCAGCAGCGTGCGCTCTGGAAACACCATATATTTT.

The rearrangement uses TRBV6-5 and TRBJ1-5, with D perhaps TRBD1 (6 bases). The germline CDR1 and CDR2 sequences are MNHEY and SVGAGI. The CDR3 is made up of 15 amino acids. V was clipped by 4 bases and J by 5 bases, with 15 bases between them. The CDR3 nucleotides are TGTGCCAGCAGTTTAAACAGGGCTGTCGATCAGCCCCAGCATTTT. Translation gives CASSLNRAVDQPQHF.